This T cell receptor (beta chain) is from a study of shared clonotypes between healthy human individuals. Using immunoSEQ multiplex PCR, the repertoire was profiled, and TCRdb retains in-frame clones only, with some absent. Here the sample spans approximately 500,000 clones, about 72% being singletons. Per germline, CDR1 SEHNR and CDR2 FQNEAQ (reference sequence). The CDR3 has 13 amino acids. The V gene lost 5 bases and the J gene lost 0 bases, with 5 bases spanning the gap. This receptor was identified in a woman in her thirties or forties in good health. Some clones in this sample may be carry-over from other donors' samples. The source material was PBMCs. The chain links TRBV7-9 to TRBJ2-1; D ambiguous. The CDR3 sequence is CASSHSSYNEQFF. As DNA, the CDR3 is TGTGCCAGCAGCCACAGCTCCTACAATGAGCAGTTCTTC.